This T cell receptor (beta chain) was sequenced in a study of radiation and T cells in renal cell carcinoma. Time point meaning: blood 2 weeks post-SBRT. Documented treatment: 15 Gy SBRT to primary tumor, nephrectomy 4 weeks later. The tumor was a clear cell renal cell carcinoma. Method: immunoSEQ multiplex PCR; TCRdb's copy keeps in-frame clones and lacks some. The sample holds roughly 130,000 clones; 70% to 90% are singletons and the top ten take approximately 2%. This sequence was found in an older woman with renal cell carcinoma. Here the sequenced sample was blood, taken from a patient whose treatment included radiotherapy and nephrectomy.

This CDR3 reads CATSREVVEEQYF. CDR3 DNA: TGTGCCACCAGCAGAGAAGTAGTCGAGGAGCAGTACTTC. The chain joins TRBV15 to TRBJ2-7; no definite D call. Trimming took 0 bases from V and 7 from J, leaving 10 bases between them. From germline, CDR1 is LNHNV and CDR2 YYDKDF (reference sequence). The CDR3 runs 13 residues.